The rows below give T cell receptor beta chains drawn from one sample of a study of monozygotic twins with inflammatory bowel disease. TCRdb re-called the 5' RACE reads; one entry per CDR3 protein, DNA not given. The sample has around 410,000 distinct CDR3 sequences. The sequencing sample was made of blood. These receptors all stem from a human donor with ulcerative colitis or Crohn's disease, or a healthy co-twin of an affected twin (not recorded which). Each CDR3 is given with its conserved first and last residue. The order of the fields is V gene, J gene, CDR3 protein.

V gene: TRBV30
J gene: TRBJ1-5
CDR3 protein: CAWSGGTDQPQHF

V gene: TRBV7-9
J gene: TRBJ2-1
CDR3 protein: CASTAEGSEQFF

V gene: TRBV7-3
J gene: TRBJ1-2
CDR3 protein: CASSLKGAWGYTF

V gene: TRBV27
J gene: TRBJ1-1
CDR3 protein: CASSPQWVGNTEAFF

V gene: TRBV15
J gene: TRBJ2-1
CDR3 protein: CATRKGGSSYNEQFF

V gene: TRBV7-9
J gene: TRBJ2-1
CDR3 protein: CASTPGQGFNNEQFF

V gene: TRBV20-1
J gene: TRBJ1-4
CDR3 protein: CSASAATNEKLFF

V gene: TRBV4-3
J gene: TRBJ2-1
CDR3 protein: CASSQETVSYNEQFF

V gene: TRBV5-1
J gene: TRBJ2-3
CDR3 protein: CASSLNPGGGDTQYF

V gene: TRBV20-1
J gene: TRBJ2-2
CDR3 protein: CSARGPATNANTGELFF

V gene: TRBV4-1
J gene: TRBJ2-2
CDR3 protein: CASSSPYGELFF

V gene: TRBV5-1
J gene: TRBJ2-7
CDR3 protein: CASSSDRVGYEQYF

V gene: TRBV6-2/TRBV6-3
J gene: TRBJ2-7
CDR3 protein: CASSQGIWVEQYF

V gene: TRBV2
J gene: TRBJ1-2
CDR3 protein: CACLLGNYGYTF

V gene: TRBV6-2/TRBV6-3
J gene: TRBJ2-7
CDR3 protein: CASSYSGPRGEQYF

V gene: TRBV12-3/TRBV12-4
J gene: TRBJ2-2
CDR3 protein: CASTLSGRGTGELFF

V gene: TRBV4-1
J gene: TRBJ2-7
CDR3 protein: CASSQSLPQRSPYEQYF

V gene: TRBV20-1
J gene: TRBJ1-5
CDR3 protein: CSTGAGLSNQPQHF

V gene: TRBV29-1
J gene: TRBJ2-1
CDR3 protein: CSVEWGGLAGAYNEQFF

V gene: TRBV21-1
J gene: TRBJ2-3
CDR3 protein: CASSSSPGDTQYF

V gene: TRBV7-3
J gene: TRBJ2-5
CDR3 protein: CASSYLGTGGETQYF

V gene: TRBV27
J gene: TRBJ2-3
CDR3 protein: CASSPSASGRTDTQYF

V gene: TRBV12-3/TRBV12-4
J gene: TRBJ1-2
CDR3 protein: CASSWVGLDGYTF

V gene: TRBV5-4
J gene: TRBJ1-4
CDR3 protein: CASSQTVGDEKLFF

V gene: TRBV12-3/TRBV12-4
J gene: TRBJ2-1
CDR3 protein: CASATGGGGYNEQFF

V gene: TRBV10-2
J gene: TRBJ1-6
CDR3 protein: CASRDRAGSPLHF

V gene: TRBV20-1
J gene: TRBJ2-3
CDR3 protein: CSARVPGATDTQYF

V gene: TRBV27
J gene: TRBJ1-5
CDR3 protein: CASSLWAPDVNQPQHF

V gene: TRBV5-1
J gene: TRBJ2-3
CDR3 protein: CASRTGGPDTRYF

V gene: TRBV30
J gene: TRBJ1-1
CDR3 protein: CAWVGRKETEAFF

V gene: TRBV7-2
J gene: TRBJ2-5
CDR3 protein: CASSLRRGVSETQYF

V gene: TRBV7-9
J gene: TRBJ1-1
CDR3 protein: CASSLRSIYTEAFF

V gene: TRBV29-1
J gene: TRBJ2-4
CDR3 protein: CSAYRDGKNIQYF

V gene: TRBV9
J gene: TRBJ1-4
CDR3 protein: CASSAHGGGVTEKLFF

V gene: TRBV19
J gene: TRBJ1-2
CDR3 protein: CASSNYRGLYYTF

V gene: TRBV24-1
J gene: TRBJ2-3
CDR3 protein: CATSDSRLDTQYF

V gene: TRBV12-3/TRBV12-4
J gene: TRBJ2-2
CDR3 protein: CASTEGLAGATGELFF

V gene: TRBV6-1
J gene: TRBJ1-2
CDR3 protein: CASSPGGGVVYGYTF

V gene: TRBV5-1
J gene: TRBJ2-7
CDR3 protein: CASSLERGVYEQYF

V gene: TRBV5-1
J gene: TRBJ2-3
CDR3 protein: CASSRRLSGGVMDTQYF

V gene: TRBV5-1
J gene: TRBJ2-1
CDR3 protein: CASSSRVHYNEQFF

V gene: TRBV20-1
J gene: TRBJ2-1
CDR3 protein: CSARVLAGSQNEQFF

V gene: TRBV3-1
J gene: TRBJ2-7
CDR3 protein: CASSLQGSGHEQYF

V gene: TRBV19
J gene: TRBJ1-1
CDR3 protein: CASNRGERYTEAFF

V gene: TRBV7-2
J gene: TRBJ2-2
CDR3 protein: CASSLGRGGSNTGELFF

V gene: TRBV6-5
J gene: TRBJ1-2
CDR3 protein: CASSYAKYRNYGYTF

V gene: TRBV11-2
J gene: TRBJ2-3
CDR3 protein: CASSGRLAGGPSTDTQYF

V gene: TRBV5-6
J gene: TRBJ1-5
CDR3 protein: CASSLGQGFNQPQHF

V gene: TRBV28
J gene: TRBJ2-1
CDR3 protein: CASSLYFKNEQFF

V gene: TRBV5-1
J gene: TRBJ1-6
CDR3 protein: CASSLEGTSSYNSPLHF